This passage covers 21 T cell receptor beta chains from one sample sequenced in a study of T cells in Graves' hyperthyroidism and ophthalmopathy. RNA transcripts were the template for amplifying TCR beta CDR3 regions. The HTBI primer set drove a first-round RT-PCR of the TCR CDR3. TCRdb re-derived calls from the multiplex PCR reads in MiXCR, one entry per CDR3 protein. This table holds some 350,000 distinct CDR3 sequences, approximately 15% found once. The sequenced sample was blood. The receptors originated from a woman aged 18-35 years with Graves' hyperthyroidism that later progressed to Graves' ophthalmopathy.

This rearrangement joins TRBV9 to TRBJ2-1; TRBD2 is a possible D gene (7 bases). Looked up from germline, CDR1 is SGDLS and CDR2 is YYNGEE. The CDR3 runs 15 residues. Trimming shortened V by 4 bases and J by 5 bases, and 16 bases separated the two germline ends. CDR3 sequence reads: CASSPTRGGHNEQFF. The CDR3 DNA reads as TGTGCCAGCAGCCCGACGAGGGGGGGGCACAATGAGCAGTTCTTC.

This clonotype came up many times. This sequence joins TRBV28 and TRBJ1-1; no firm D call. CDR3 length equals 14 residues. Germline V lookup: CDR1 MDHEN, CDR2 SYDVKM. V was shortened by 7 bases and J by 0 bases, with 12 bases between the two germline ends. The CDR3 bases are TGTGCCAGCACTCCTGGCACATTGAACACTGAAGCTTTCTTT. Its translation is CASTPGTLNTEAFF.

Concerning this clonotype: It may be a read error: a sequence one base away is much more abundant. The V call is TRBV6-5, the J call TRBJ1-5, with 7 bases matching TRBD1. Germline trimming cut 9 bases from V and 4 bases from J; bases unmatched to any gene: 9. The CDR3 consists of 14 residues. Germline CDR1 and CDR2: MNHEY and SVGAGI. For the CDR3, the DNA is TGTGCCAGTACTTATACAGGGGCTAATCAGCCCCAGCATTTT. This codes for CASTYTGANQPQHF.

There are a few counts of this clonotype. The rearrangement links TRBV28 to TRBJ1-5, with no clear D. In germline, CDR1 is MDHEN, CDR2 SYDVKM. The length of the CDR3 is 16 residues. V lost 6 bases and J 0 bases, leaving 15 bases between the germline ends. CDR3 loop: CASRGGNPYSNQPQHF. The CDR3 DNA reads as TGTGCCAGCAGGGGAGGGAATCCTTATAGCAATCAGCCCCAGCATTTT.

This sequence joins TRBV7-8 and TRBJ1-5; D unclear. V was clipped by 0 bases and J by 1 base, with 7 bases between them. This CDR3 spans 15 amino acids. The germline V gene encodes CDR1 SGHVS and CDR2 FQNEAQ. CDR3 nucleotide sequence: TGTGCCAGCAGCTTAGCCGAGGAAAGCAATCAGCCCCAGCATTTT. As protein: CASSLAEESNQPQHF.

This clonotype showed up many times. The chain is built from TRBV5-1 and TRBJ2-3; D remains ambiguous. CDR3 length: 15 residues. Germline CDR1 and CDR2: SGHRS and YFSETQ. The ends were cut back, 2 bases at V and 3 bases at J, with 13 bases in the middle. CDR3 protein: CASSLQRVGTDTQYF. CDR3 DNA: TGCGCCAGCAGCTTACAGCGTGTGGGAACAGATACGCAGTATTTT. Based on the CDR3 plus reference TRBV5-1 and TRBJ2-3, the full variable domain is KAGVTQTPRYLIKTRGQQVTLSCSPISGHRSVSWYQQTPGQGLQFLFEYFSETQRNKGNFPGRFSGRQFSNSRSEMNVSTLELGDSALYLCASSLQRVGTDTQYFGPGTRLTVL.

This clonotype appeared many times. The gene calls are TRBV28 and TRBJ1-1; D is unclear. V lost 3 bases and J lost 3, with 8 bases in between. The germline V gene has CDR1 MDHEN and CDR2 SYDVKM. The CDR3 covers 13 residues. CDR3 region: CASSLGRYTEAFF. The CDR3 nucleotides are TGTGCCAGCAGTTTGGGGAGATACACTGAAGCTTTCTTT.

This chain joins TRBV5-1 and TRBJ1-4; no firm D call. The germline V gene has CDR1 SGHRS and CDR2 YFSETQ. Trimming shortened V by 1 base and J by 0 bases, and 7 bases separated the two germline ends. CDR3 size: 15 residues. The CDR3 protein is CASSLTVTTNEKLFF. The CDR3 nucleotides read TGCGCCAGCAGCTTGACAGTTACAACTAATGAAAAACTGTTTTTT.

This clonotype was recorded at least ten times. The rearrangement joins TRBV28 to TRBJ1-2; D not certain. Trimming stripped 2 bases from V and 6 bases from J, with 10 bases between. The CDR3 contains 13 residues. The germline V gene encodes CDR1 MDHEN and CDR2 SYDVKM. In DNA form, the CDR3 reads TGTGCCAGCAGTTTAGGAGAGGTTAATGGCTACACCTTC. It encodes CASSLGEVNGYTF.

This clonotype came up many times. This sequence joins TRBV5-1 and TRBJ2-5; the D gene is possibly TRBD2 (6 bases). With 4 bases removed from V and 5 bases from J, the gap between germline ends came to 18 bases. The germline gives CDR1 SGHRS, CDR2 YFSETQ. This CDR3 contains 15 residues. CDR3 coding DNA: TGCGCCAGCAGCGGCGCGTCGGGGGACCCGGAGACCCAGTACTTC. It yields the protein CASSGASGDPETQYF.

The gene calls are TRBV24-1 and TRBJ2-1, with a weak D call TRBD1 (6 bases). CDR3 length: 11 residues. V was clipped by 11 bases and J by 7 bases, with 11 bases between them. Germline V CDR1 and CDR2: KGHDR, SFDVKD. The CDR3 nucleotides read TGTGCCAGTACAGGGTTGAATGAGCAGTTCTTC. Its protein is CASTGLNEQFF.

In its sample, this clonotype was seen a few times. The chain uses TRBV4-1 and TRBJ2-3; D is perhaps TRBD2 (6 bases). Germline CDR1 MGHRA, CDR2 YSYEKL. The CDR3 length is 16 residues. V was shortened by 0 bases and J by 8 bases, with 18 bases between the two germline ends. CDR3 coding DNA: TGCGCCAGCAGCCAAGATCAGGGCCCGCCGGAGGGTACGCAGTATTTT. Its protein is CASSQDQGPPEGTQYF.

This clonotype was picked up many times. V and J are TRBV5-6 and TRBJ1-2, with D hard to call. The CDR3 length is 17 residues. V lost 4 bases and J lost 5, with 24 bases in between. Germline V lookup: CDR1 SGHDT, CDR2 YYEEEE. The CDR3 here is CASSRSPGPEWVYGYTF. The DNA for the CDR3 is TGTGCCAGCAGCCGGTCACCGGGTCCTGAATGGGTTTATGGCTACACCTTC.

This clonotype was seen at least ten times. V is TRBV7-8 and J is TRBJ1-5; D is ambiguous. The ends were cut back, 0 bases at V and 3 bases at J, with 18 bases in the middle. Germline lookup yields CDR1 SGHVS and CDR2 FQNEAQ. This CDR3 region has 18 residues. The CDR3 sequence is CASSLANAGRRANQPQHF. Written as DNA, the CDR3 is TGTGCCAGCAGCTTAGCGAATGCAGGACGCCGTGCCAATCAGCCCCAGCATTTT. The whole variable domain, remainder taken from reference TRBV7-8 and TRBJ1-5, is GAGVSQSPRYKVAKRGQDVALRCDPISGHVSLFWYQQALGQGPEFLTYFQNEAQLDKSGLPSDRFFAERPEGSVSTLKIQRTQQEDSAVYLCASSLANAGRRANQPQHFGDGTRLSIL.

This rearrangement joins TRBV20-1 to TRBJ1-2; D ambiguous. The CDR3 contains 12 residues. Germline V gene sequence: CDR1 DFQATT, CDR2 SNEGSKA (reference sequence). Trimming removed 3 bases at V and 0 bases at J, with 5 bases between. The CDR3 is CSASAANYGYTF. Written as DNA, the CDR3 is TGCAGTGCTAGTGCGGCTAACTATGGCTACACCTTC.

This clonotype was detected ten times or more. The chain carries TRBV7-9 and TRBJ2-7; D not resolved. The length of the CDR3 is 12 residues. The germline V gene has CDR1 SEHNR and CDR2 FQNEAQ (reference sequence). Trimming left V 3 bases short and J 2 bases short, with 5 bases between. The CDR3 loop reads CASSFQPYEQYF. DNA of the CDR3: TGTGCCAGCAGCTTCCAGCCCTACGAGCAGTACTTC. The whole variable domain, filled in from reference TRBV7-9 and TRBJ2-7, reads DTGVSQNPRHKITKRGQNVTFRCDPISEHNRLYWYRQTLGQGPEFLTYFQNEAQLEKSRLLSDRFSAERPKGSFSTLEIQRTEQGDSAMYLCASSFQPYEQYFGPGTRLTVT.

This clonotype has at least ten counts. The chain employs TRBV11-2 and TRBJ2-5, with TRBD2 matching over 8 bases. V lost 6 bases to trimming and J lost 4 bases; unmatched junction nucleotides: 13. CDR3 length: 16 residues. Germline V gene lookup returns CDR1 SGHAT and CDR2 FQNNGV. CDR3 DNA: TGTGCCAGCAGGGTAGGGAAAGCGGGAGTTCTAGAGACCCAGTACTTC. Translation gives CASRVGKAGVLETQYF.

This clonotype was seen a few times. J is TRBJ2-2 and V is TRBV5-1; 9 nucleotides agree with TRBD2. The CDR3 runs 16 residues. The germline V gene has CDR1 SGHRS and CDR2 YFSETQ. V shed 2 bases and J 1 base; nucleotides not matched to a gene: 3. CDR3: CASSFAGGGNTGELFF. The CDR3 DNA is TGCGCCAGCAGCTTCGCGGGAGGGGGGAACACCGGGGAGCTGTTTTTT.

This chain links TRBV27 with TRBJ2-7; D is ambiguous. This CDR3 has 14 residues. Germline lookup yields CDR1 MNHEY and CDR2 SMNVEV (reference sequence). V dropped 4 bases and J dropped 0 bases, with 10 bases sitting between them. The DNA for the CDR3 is TGTGCCAGCAGTTCGGCAGGACCCTCCTACGAGCAGTACTTC. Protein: CASSSAGPSYEQYF.

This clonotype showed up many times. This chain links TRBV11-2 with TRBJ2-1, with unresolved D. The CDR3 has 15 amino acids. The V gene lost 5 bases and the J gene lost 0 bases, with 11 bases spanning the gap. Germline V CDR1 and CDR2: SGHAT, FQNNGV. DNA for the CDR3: TGTGCCAGCAGCCGCACTTCAAGCTCCTACAATGAGCAGTTCTTC. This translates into CASSRTSSSYNEQFF.

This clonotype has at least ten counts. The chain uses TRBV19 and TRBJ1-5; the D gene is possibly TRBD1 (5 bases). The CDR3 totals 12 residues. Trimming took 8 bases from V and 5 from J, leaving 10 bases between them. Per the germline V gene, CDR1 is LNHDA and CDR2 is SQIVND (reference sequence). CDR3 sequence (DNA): TGTGCCAGTTCCAAGGGGCATCAGCCCCAGCATTTT. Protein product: CASSKGHQPQHF.